These 18 T cell receptor beta chains were all obtained from the same sample, sequenced in a study of T-cell memory formation after mild COVID-19. MiXCR was run by TCRdb on the 5' RACE reads, yielding one entry per CDR3 protein. The data hold approximately 480,000 distinct CDR3 sequences, with roughly 18% observed a single time. The sequencing input was PBMCs or a T cell subset sorted from them (not recorded which). All receptors derive from an adult woman who had mild COVID-19 (a few samples of this study predate the infection). Cell type and time point are not known.

V and J are TRBV20-1 and TRBJ1-1; D gene ambiguous. With 0 bases removed from V and 1 base from J, the gap between germline ends came to 9 bases. CDR1 and CDR2 (germline): DFQATT, SNEGSKA (reference sequence). This CDR3 has 14 residues. The CDR3 region is CSAREGAGNTEAFF. In DNA form, the CDR3 reads TGCAGTGCTAGAGAGGGAGCCGGGAACACTGAAGCTTTCTTT.

This clonotype was observed a handful of times. V is TRBV6-6 and J is TRBJ2-1; TRBD2 matches 11 bases. The trim removed 6 bases at V and 2 bases at J, leaving 6 bases unmatched. Germline V gene sequence: CDR1 MNHNY, CDR2 SVGAGI (reference sequence). CDR3 length: 16 residues. The CDR3 reads CASRSGLAGTYNEQFF. The CDR3, as DNA: TGTGCCAGCAGATCCGGACTAGCGGGTACCTACAATGAGCAGTTCTTC.

There are a few counts of this clonotype. The chain carries TRBV19 and TRBJ2-3, with 10 bases that match TRBD1. After removal of 7 bases from V and 4 bases from J, the junction contained 2 bases not matched to a gene. This CDR3 is 13 amino acids long. CDR1 is LNHDA and CDR2 is SQIVND in the germline V gene (reference sequence). CDR3 in amino acids: CASTGQGADTQYF. In nucleotides, the CDR3 is TGTGCCAGTACAGGACAGGGGGCAGATACGCAGTATTTT.

This chain links TRBV3-1 with TRBJ2-1, with 9 bases lining up with TRBD1. Germline-derived CDR1 and CDR2 are LGHDT and YNNKEL (reference sequence). The ends lost 0 bases at V and 6 bases at J; junction bases unmatched: 9. There are 17 residues in the CDR3. CDR3 sequence (DNA): TGTGCCAGCAGCCAAGATGTTCGGACAGGGGTTCCCAATGAGCAGTTCTTC. Its protein is CASSQDVRTGVPNEQFF.

This chain joins TRBV7-9 and TRBJ1-1; D gene unclear. This CDR3 region has 13 residues. Germline V gives CDR1 SEHNR, CDR2 FQNEAQ (reference sequence). V gave up 5 bases and J gave up 11 bases, with 18 bases separating them. The CDR3 sequence: CASSPQETEKAFF. For the CDR3, the DNA is TGTGCCAGCAGCCCCCAGGAAACAGAGAAGGCTTTCTTT. Together with reference TRBV7-9 and TRBJ1-1, the CDR3 gives the full variable domain: DTGVSQNPRHKITKRGQNVTFRCDPISEHNRLYWYRQTLGQGPEFLTYFQNEAQLEKSRLLSDRFSAERPKGSFSTLEIQRTEQGDSAMYLCASSPQETEKAFFGQGTRLTVV.

This chain connects TRBV7-6 to TRBJ2-5; D is unresolved. Germline V gene sequence: CDR1 SGHVS, CDR2 FNYEAQ. The CDR3 loop spans 12 amino acids. Deletions cut 5 bases from V and 5 bases from J, with 9 bases between. The CDR3, as DNA: TGTGCCAGCAGCCCATCTTTGGAGACCCAGTACTTC. Protein: CASSPSLETQYF. Combining the CDR3 with reference TRBV7-6 and TRBJ2-5 gives the whole variable domain GAGVSQSPRYKVTKRGQDVALRCDPISGHVSLYWYRQALGQGPEFLTYFNYEAQQDKSGLPNDRFSAERPEGSISTLTIQRTEQRDSAMYRCASSPSLETQYFGPGTRLLVL.

The V gene is TRBV11-2, the J gene TRBJ2-1; 7 bases fit TRBD2. V was pared by 2 bases and J by 4 bases, with 2 bases of the junction left unmatched. This CDR3 contains 14 residues. CDR1 SGHAT and CDR2 FQNNGV come from the germline V gene. The DNA of the CDR3 is TGTGCCAGCAGCTTATCTAGCGGATACAATGAGCAGTTCTTC. This encodes CASSLSSGYNEQFF.

The sample holds a few counts of this clonotype. The CDR3, as DNA: TGTGCCACCAGTGAACCGGGACTAGCGGCGAACACCGGGGAGCTGTTTTTT. This codes for CATSEPGLAANTGELFF. The chain uses TRBV24-1 and TRBJ2-2; TRBD2 matches at 11 bases. CDR3 length: 17 amino acids. CDR1 is KGHDR and CDR2 is SFDVKD in the germline V gene. V lost 4 bases, J lost 0 bases, and 3 bases stayed unmatched.

V is TRBV5-1 and J is TRBJ2-1; possibly TRBD1 or TRBD2 for D (5 bases each). CDR1 is SGHRS and CDR2 is YFSETQ in the germline V gene. This CDR3 has 17 amino acids. The V end was cut by 0 bases, the J end by 7 bases, with 20 bases between. The CDR3 bases are TGCGCCAGCAGCTTGGAACGGGGCGAATTCGATCTGAATGAGCAGTTCTTC. Its translation is CASSLERGEFDLNEQFF.

The genes are TRBV5-4 and TRBJ2-2; 8 bases match TRBD2. Germline V gene sequence: CDR1 SGHNT, CDR2 YYREEE (reference sequence). The CDR3 spans 15 residues. Trimming took 2 bases from V and 7 from J; bases not matched to a gene: 7. The DNA of the CDR3 is TGTGCCAGCAGCTTATTCGCGGGAGGAGTCGGGGAGCTGTTTTTT. Protein sequence: CASSLFAGGVGELFF.

This chain links TRBV4-1 with TRBJ2-4, with 8 positions matching TRBD1. J was trimmed by 8 bases and V by 2 bases; bases with no gene match: 5. The CDR3 consists of 14 residues. Germline CDR1 is MGHRA and CDR2 is YSYEKL. The CDR3 DNA is TGCGCCAGCAGCCAAATGGACAGGGTCGACATTCAGTACTTC. It is translated as CASSQMDRVDIQYF.

This clonotype has just a few counts. This chain links TRBV9 with TRBJ1-3; 11 bases match TRBD1. Trimming at V came to 5 bases and at J to 2 bases, leaving 6 bases not matched to a gene. CDR3 size: 16 residues. From germline, CDR1 is SGDLS and CDR2 YYNGEE. DNA for the CDR3: TGTGCCAGCAGTTCCGGACAGGGGGCGGCTGGAAACACCATATATTTT. As protein: CASSSGQGAAGNTIYF.

The rearrangement links TRBV6-2 or TRBV6-3 to TRBJ2-1; D ambiguous. There are 14 residues in the CDR3. V dropped 0 bases and J dropped 9 bases, with 12 bases sitting between them. Germline V gene data show CDR1 as MNHEY and CDR2 as SVGEGT. In nucleotides, the CDR3 is TGTGCCAGCAGTTACTCGTTACGATGGGGTGAGCAGTTCTTC. As protein: CASSYSLRWGEQFF.

The J gene is TRBJ1-3, the V gene TRBV12-3 or TRBV12-4; D ambiguous. The V and J ends lost 7 bases and 4 bases respectively, with 11 bases between them. The CDR3 totals 13 residues. As DNA, the CDR3 is TGTGCCAGCACCGGGTCAGGAGGAAACACCATATATTTT. Amino acid sequence: CASTGSGGNTIYF.

This clonotype was recorded at least ten times. The gene calls are TRBV7-3 and TRBJ2-7; the D is unclear. Trimming cost V 5 bases and J 0 bases, with 8 bases left between them. The CDR3 runs 13 residues. Germline V gives CDR1 SGHTA, CDR2 FQGTGA. The CDR3 nucleotides are TGTGCCAGCAGCGAAGGGCCCTCCTACGAGCAGTACTTC. Its translation: CASSEGPSYEQYF.

The chain recombines TRBV11-2 with TRBJ1-2; D is unclear. The germline V gene has CDR1 SGHAT and CDR2 FQNNGV. V lost 3 bases, J lost 0 bases, and 5 bases lay in between. This CDR3 contains 13 residues. The CDR3 spells CASSLKTNYGYTF. In DNA, the CDR3 is TGTGCCAGCAGCTTGAAAACTAACTATGGCTACACCTTC.

This chain uses TRBV7-3 with TRBJ2-1; D not resolved. There are 14 residues in the CDR3. V lost 6 bases and J lost 8, with 17 bases in between. Germline V lookup: CDR1 SGHTA, CDR2 FQGTGA. The CDR3 nucleotides are TGTGCCAGCAGTCACTCGAACGGAGTTTATGAGCAGTTCTTC. It is translated as CASSHSNGVYEQFF.

This clonotype was seen more than once but under ten times. The chain recombines TRBV20-1 with TRBJ1-2; D call uncertain. In germline, CDR1 is DFQATT, CDR2 SNEGSKA (reference sequence). The V and J ends lost 6 bases and 4 bases respectively, with 9 bases between them. The CDR3 spans 11 residues. The CDR3 here is CSAGEGYGYTF. The CDR3 DNA sequence: TGCAGTGCCGGGGAGGGCTATGGCTACACCTTC.